This T cell receptor beta chain was documented in a study of shared clonotypes between healthy human individuals (TCRdb year 2020). Notes on the research overall: Two women and three men aged 18 to 49 years were included in the cohort. Between about 0.94 and 10 billion PBMCs per donor were obtained by leukapheresis. Blood TCR repertoires of roughly five healthy adults were deeply sequenced to estimate repertoire size and the extent of clonotype sharing between individuals. Different laboratories and diverse techniques were used to prepare libraries and sequence TCR repertoires, to increase sequencing depth and limit assay-specific biases. For each donor, CD4 naive and CD4 memory were each given three plates, CD8 naive was given two plates, and CD8 memory was given one plate.

About this clone: Which antigen it targets is not known. It has no much larger one-base neighbor in the sample; base qualities were not kept.

TCR CDR3 regions were amplified from genomic DNA by multiplex PCR using the deep immunoSEQ assay. Extracted genomic DNA from each cell subset was spread evenly across all wells of several immunoSEQ 96-well plates, with each plate serving as a replicate. For sorted subsets, approximately 0.2 ug of genomic DNA, equivalent to 30,000 or so T cell genomes, went into each replicate PCR. Purified libraries were quantified with a Qubit 3.0 fluorometer, sized on a Bioanalyzer 2100, and re-quantified with the KAPA Library Quantification kit. A separate single-read 150-cycle Illumina NextSeq 550 flow cell was used to sequence each immunoSEQ 96-well plate. The authors' pipeline ran thus. Because the immunoSEQ output held only junctional sequences and lacked quality scores, the filtering could not match the filtering applied to full-length reads. Sequences were annotated with PyIR, a Python wrapper for IgBLAST v1.9, using IMGT germline references to assign V/J genes and CDR3. Any read was removed if the V/J assignment was weak (E-value above 1e-6), the CDR3 was missing, or the read contained stop codons, out-of-frame junctions, or ambiguous translated residues. A V3J clonotype was defined by an identical inferred V gene, J gene, and CDR3 amino acid sequence. Percentage overlap between repertoires was computed as shared unique clonotypes divided by the size of the smaller repertoire. Three approaches were used to assess repertoire richness: RTK rarefaction, the Chao1 estimator, and Recon v2.1 estimates of unobserved clonotypes. For all TCRbeta clonotypes obtained by the gDNA method from a few donors, generation probabilities were computed with OLGA. This immuneACCESS table, as held by TCRdb, lists in-frame sequences with V and J called but not all clones. Of the missing ones, under half trace to an unresolved V gene in checked studies; the others have no known cause. V and J calls and clone size are copied from that table; D and trimming were computed from the DNA. Counted in this sample were just over 2,000,000 clones; about 95% of them appeared once. 1% to 1.3% of the sample lies in the top ten.

Summary of the overall study and its limitations: Naive subsets generally had larger estimated clonotype richness than memory subsets. Sampling was restricted to blood, and TCR repertoires in tissue are likely to differ from TCR repertoires in blood. Compared with non-shared clonotypes, clonotypes shared by all four sorted-subset donors had higher generation probabilities. Sharing across a few donors was observed for approximately 5% of naive CD4, under 4% of naive CD8, over 2% of memory CD4, and about 0.4% of memory CD8 clonotypes. Incomplete sequencing was indicated by rarefaction of sorted-subset datasets, despite the large sequencing depth. Pairwise subsampling led to the expectation that sequencing depth would affect the degree of clonotype sharing among donors. Because the study included only a small number of donors, the genetic and exposure-history diversity represented was limited.

CD8 naive samples were obtained by positive selection for CCR7 among CD45RO-negative cells, yielding a CD45RA+CCR7+ population from which TemRA cells were excluded. The donors were healthy, HIV-negative adults with no recently reported acute infections or vaccinations. Every donor was a Caucasian adult residing in Nashville, Tennessee, USA. After blood collection by leukapheresis, PBMCs were isolated using Ficoll-Histopaque density gradient centrifugation and then cryopreserved in the vapor phase of liquid nitrogen. Analytical flow cytometry was used to check the purity and quantity of each magnetically sorted T cell population. Genomic DNA was isolated from each sorted fraction and quantified by UV absorbance on a Nanodrop 2000c. V is pruned by 1 base and J by 5 bases, leaving 10 bases of the junction without a gene match. The CDR3 starts with the cysteine, ends with the phenylalanine, and has 18 residues. CDR3 DNA only is kept here, 54 bases in frame from base 1. From a lookup of the germline V gene, CDR1 and CDR2 are MGHRA and YSYEKL.

Sequenced: naive CD8+ T cells sorted from blood. The intended sense of this specimen's cell subset or site label: CD45RA+CCR7+. The rearrangement joined TRBV4-1 to TRBJ2-2, and 10 junction bases match TRBD2. The TCR was taken from a man in his late teens or twenties in good health. The encoded CDR3 is CASSQAASGRLDTGELFF. The DNA is as follows: TGCGCCAGCAGCCAAGCAGCTAGCGGGAGATTGGATACCGGGGAGCTGTTTTTT.